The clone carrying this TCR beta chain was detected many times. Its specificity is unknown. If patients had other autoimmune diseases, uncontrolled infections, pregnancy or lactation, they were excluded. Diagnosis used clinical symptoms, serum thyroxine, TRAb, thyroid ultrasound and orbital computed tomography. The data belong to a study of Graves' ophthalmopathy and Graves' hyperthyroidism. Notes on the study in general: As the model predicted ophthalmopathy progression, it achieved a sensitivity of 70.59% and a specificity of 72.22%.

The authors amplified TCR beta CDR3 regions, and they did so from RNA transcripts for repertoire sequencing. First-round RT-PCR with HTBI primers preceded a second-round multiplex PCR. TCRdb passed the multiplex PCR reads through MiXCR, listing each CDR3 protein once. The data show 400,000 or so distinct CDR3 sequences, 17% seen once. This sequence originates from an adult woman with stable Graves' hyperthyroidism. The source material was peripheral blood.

The CDR3 protein is CASSASDRGLQPQHF. In nucleotides, the CDR3 is TGTGCCAGCAGCGCATCGGACAGGGGGCTTCAGCCCCAGCATTTT. The chain couples TRBV2 to TRBJ1-5; the match to TRBD1 covers 11 bases. Germline V lookup: CDR1 SNHLY, CDR2 FYNNEI. Trimming removed 6 bases from V and 6 bases from J; junction bases left unmatched: 7. CDR3 size: 15 residues.